This entry lists 11 T cell receptor beta chains sequenced from one sample in a study of OX40 agonist ivuxolimab in advanced cancers. The method was immunoSEQ multiplex PCR; TCRdb's version includes in-frame clones alone and lacks a portion of them. The data show fewer than 25,000 clones, with approximately 89% seen just once and 9.5% to 10% held by the top ten. The sequences come from CD4+ or CD8+ T cells sorted from blood, collected in a trial of the OX40 agonist ivuxolimab. The receptors originated from an adult with an advanced solid tumor such as melanoma, head and neck, liver or kidney cancer.

The chain is built from TRBV11-2 and TRBJ2-7, with 8 bases that match TRBD2. The ends lost 0 bases at V and 6 bases at J; junction bases unmatched: 7. The germline V gene has CDR1 SGHAT and CDR2 FQNNGV. The CDR3 has 15 amino acids. The CDR3 bases are TGTGCCAGCAGCTTAGATAGCGCAGCGGGAGCCGAGCAGTACTTC. Translating gives CASSLDSAAGAEQYF.

The CDR3 spells CASSFKAGNTGELFF. CDR3 sequence (DNA): TGTGCCAGCAGCTTTAAAGCAGGGAACACCGGGGAGCTGTTTTTT. The chain joins TRBV5-4 to TRBJ2-2; D gene unclear. Germline V gene sequence: CDR1 SGHNT, CDR2 YYREEE (reference sequence). V shed 2 bases and J shed 1 base, with 9 bases lying between them. The CDR3 sequence is 15 residues long. The full variable domain, its missing parts supplied by reference TRBV5-4 and TRBJ2-2, is ETGVTQSPTHLIKTRGQQVTLRCSSQSGHNTVSWYQQALGQGPQFIFQYYREEENGRGNFPPRFSGLQFPNYSSELNVNALELDDSALYLCASSFKAGNTGELFFGEGSRLTVL.

The V gene is TRBV2, the J gene TRBJ1-4; 12 nucleotides match TRBD1. With 5 bases clipped from V and 6 bases from J, the junction kept 4 bases outside the gene matches. The length of the CDR3 is 15 residues. Germline V gene data show CDR1 as SNHLY and CDR2 as FYNNEI. CDR3 in amino acids: CASSQRDRGHEKLFF. CDR3 in DNA: TGTGCCAGCAGTCAGCGGGACAGGGGGCATGAAAAACTGTTTTTT.

The chain joins TRBV9 to TRBJ2-3; TRBD2 aligns across 11 bases. V was pared by 2 bases and J by 4 bases, with 6 bases of the junction left unmatched. The length of the CDR3 is 16 residues. Germline V gene sequence: CDR1 SGDLS, CDR2 YYNGEE. The CDR3 loop is CASSVSGRAGPDTQYF. CDR3 nucleotides: TGTGCCAGCAGCGTTAGCGGGAGGGCCGGCCCAGATACGCAGTATTTT.

The chain carries TRBV4-3 and TRBJ2-5; 9 bases are shared with TRBD2. Germline V lookup: CDR1 LGHNA, CDR2 YSLEER. J lost 10 bases, V lost 0 bases, and 21 bases had no gene match. The CDR3 is 19 amino acids. The CDR3 loop is CASSQDRVAGEQPRDGQYF. DNA of the CDR3: TGCGCCAGCAGCCAAGATAGGGTAGCGGGAGAGCAACCAAGAGACGGCCAGTACTTC.

V is TRBV5-6 and J is TRBJ1-2, with a tentative D call TRBD1 (5 bases). The V end was cut by 0 bases, the J end by 3 bases, with 9 bases between. CDR1 and CDR2 (germline): SGHDT, YYEEEE. CDR3 length: 14 amino acids. In nucleotides, the CDR3 is TGTGCCAGCAGCTTGGGCAGGGAGGACTATGGCTACACCTTC. Its translation: CASSLGREDYGYTF.

J is TRBJ1-1 and V is TRBV19; 9 nucleotides line up with TRBD1. The length of the CDR3 is 14 residues. The V gene end was trimmed by 0 bases and the J gene end by 9 bases; junction bases not matched to a gene: 5. Germline V lookup: CDR1 LNHDA, CDR2 SQIVND (reference sequence). The CDR3 reads CASSIERDRAKAFF. The DNA for the CDR3 is TGTGCCAGTAGTATAGAGAGGGACAGGGCCAAAGCTTTCTTT.

This clone was detected only a few times. The chain joins TRBV5-1 to TRBJ1-5, with D unresolved. With 4 bases removed from V and 1 base from J, the gap between germline ends came to 12 bases. CDR3 size: 15 residues. The V gene's germline CDR1 is SGHRS and CDR2 YFSETQ. CDR3 sequence (DNA): TGCGCCAGCAGCCCGGACGGCAGAAGCAATCAGCCCCAGCATTTT. Translation gives CASSPDGRSNQPQHF.

The chain joins TRBV5-1 to TRBJ2-7; 7 bases fit TRBD2. CDR1 and CDR2 from the germline V gene are SGHRS and YFSETQ. The V gene end was trimmed by 4 bases and the J gene end by 2 bases; junction bases not matched to a gene: 6. The CDR3 is 14 amino acids. CDR3 residues: CASSTRLAPYEQYF. DNA for the CDR3: TGCGCCAGCAGCACCCGACTAGCTCCCTACGAGCAGTACTTC. The complete variable domain, with remaining parts taken from reference TRBV5-1 and TRBJ2-7, reads KAGVTQTPRYLIKTRGQQVTLSCSPISGHRSVSWYQQTPGQGLQFLFEYFSETQRNKGNFPGRFSGRQFSNSRSEMNVSTLELGDSALYLCASSTRLAPYEQYFGPGTRLTVT.

The chain has TRBV30 and TRBJ1-4, with D unresolved. The CDR3 has 13 residues. Germline CDR1 is GTSNPN and CDR2 is SVGIG (reference sequence). V was shortened by 0 bases and J by 8 bases, with 10 bases between the two germline ends. This chain's CDR3 is CAWSVLVGEKLFF. The CDR3 nucleotides read TGTGCCTGGAGTGTTTTGGTTGGCGAAAAACTGTTTTTT.

The rearrangement uses TRBV27 and TRBJ2-5; 8 bases fit TRBD2. V was pared by 0 bases and J by 4 bases, with 7 bases of the junction left unmatched. CDR1 is MNHEY, CDR2 SMNVEV, per germline (reference sequence). The CDR3 contains 16 residues. CDR3 in DNA: TGTGCCAGCAGTTTATCGTCAGCGGGAGTTCGAGAGACCCAGTACTTC. It is translated as CASSLSSAGVRETQYF.